This T cell receptor (beta chain) was found in a study of human thymus T cells. Study-wide results and caveats: Thymic and blood repertoires appeared to carry a bias in their V and J gene usage.

This clone has only one observation. Its target is not known. V gave up 5 bases and J gave up 13 bases, with 24 bases separating them. From germline, CDR1 is SGHAT and CDR2 FQNNGV. There are 15 residues in the CDR3. Only four of the eight donors provided a 0.5-1 mL blood sample. No fixed cell number was used; all available blood leukocytes supplied DNA. Only in-frame clones appear in the TCRdb table, and some are missing; sequencing was by immunoSEQ multiplex PCR. The sample carries about 50,000 clones, 85% to 95% recorded once. Material for sequencing was blood. The chain couples TRBV11-2 to TRBJ2-1; possible D gene TRBD2, 7 bases. The sequence was obtained from a girl under three years old with a congenital heart defect but otherwise immunologically healthy. The CDR3 region has the DNA TGTGCCAGCAGCCCCCGAGGAGGGGGATTAGCGGGTCAGTTCTTC. This codes for CASSPRGGGLAGQFF.